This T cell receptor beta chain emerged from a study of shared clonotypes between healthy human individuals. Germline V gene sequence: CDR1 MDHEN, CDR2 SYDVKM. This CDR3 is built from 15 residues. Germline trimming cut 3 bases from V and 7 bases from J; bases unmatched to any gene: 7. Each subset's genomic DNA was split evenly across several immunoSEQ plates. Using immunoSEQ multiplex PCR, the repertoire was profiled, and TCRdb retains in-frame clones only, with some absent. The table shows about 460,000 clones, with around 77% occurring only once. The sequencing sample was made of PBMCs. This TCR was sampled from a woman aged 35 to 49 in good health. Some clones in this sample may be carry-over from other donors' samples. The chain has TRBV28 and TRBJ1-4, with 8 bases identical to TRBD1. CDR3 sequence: CASSLDRVGGEKLFF. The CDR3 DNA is TGTGCCAGCAGTTTGGACAGGGTGGGAGGTGAAAAACTGTTTTTT.